The rows below give T cell receptor beta chains drawn from one sample of a study of vaccination and CD4 T cells after COVID-19. Using its own MiXCR run on the PCR reads, TCRdb lists one record per CDR3 protein. The data contain 11,000 or so distinct CDR3 sequences, roughly half of them singletons. For these receptors, no antigen is known. What was sequenced was CD4+ T cells from blood, cultured in vitro. These receptors all come from a human donor who had recovered from COVID-19. CDR3s include the opening cysteine and the closing phenylalanine or tryptophan. The size field is filled for only some rows; it gives once, few, many or a size class.

V: TRBV3-1; size: medium-sized; J: TRBJ1-2; CDR3: CASSQGGQGGYGYTF
V: TRBV20-1; size: -; J: TRBJ2-5; CDR3: CSAAKGARETQYF
V: TRBV7-9; size: few; J: TRBJ2-2; CDR3: CASSLGLPLTGELFF
V: TRBV2; size: -; J: TRBJ2-7; CDR3: CASRGLAGAYEQYF
V: TRBV5-4; size: -; J: TRBJ2-5; CDR3: CASSSTGQGFYETQYF
V: TRBV6-2/TRBV6-3; size: few; J: TRBJ2-7; CDR3: CASTDRSYEQYF
V: TRBV10-3; size: -; J: TRBJ2-7; CDR3: CAISVQAGFAYEQYF
V: TRBV24-1; size: few; J: TRBJ2-5; CDR3: CATSDFSRGKTQYF
V: TRBV20-1; size: -; J: TRBJ2-1; CDR3: CSAQRPGSSFF
V: TRBV15; size: -; J: TRBJ2-6; CDR3: CATSIGTAGRGSGANVLTF
V: TRBV4-2; size: -; J: TRBJ2-1; CDR3: CASTLPGLVYNEQFF
V: TRBV10-3; size: few; J: TRBJ1-1; CDR3: CAIRPDTGDTEAFF
V: TRBV3-1; size: -; J: TRBJ2-5; CDR3: CASSQEPSQGTQYF
V: TRBV19; size: few; J: TRBJ1-1; CDR3: CASMAGRWTNTEAFF
V: TRBV28; size: -; J: TRBJ1-2; CDR3: CASSLLPDGYTF